The rows below give T cell receptor beta chains drawn from one sample of a study of shared clonotypes between healthy human individuals. The table came from immunoSEQ multiplex PCR; TCRdb's copy has only in-frame clones and leaves some out. The sample lists 2 million to 3 million clones, approximately 94% occurring once. The sequenced sample consisted of naive CD4+ T cells from PBMCs. The receptor set was obtained from a man younger than 30 in good health. Some clones in this sample may be carry-over from other donors' samples. Each CDR3 is given with its conserved first and last residue. The order of the fields is J gene, V gene, D gene, clone size, CDR3 protein, CDR3 DNA. The D gene is left open where the match is weak. Some rows mark clone size as missing; the rest say once, few, many or name a class of expanded clone.

>TRBJ2-7|TRBV28|.|.
CASSLSGIGGKKYEQYF
TGTGCCAGCAGTTTATCCGGGATTGGCGGGAAGAAATACGAGCAGTACTTC
>TRBJ1-5|TRBV7-9|TRBD1|.
CASSLGGSGTGGNQPQHF
TGTGCCAGCAGCTTAGGGGGATCCGGGACAGGGGGCAATCAGCCCCAGCATTTT
>TRBJ2-3|TRBV7-3|TRBD2|once
CASQLAGGRSHTQYF
TGTGCCAGCCAACTAGCGGGAGGGCGGTCACATACGCAGTATTTT
>TRBJ2-1|TRBV28|TRBD2|.
CASRLGRATYNEQFF
TGTGCCAGCAGGCTCGGGAGGGCGACCTACAATGAGCAGTTCTTC
>TRBJ2-3|TRBV7-8|.|.
CASSTGNTDTQYF
TGTGCCAGCAGCACTGGGAACACAGATACGCAGTATTTT
>TRBJ2-3|TRBV30|.|.
CAWSVSGDTQYF
TGTGCCTGGAGTGTATCGGGGGATACGCAGTATTTT
>TRBJ1-4|TRBV28|.|.
CASSLQWQGTEKLFF
TGTGCCAGCAGTTTACAGTGGCAGGGTACTGAAAAACTGTTTTTT
>TRBJ2-1|TRBV4-1|TRBD2|.
CASTRTSGRKGSYNEQFF
TGCGCCAGCACACGGACTAGCGGGAGAAAGGGTAGCTACAATGAGCAGTTCTTC
>TRBJ2-1|TRBV11-3|TRBD2|.
CASSLDGLAGENEQFF
TGTGCCAGCAGCTTAGACGGACTAGCGGGAGAGAATGAGCAGTTCTTC
>TRBJ1-3|TRBV5-4|TRBD1|.
CASSLGQGEGNTIYF
TGTGCCAGCAGCTTGGGCCAGGGGGAGGGAAACACCATATATTTT
>TRBJ1-2|TRBV15|.|.
CATSRGGRDPPGYGYTF
TGTGCCACCAGCAGGGGGGGGAGGGACCCTCCCGGATATGGCTACACCTTC
>TRBJ1-4|TRBV2|.|.
CASSGGVNEKLFF
TGTGCCAGCAGTGGGGGCGTTAATGAAAAACTGTTTTTT
>TRBJ2-7|TRBV5-1|.|.
CASSLNTALSPYEQYF
TGCGCCAGCAGCTTGAATACGGCGTTGTCCCCATACGAGCAGTACTTC
>TRBJ2-5|TRBV7-9|TRBD1|.
CASSPGQGGPETQYF
TGTGCCAGCAGCCCGGGACAGGGAGGGCCAGAGACCCAGTACTTC
>TRBJ1-3|TRBV7-6|.|.
CASSPLGAAGNTIYF
TGTGCCAGCAGCCCCCTGGGGGCTGCTGGAAACACCATATATTTT
>TRBJ2-3|TRBV6-1|.|.
CASSVGSSTDTQYF
TGTGCCAGCAGTGTAGGGAGTAGCACAGATACGCAGTATTTT
>TRBJ2-7|TRBV4-2|TRBD2|.
CASSHPSSGRAADEQYF
TGTGCCAGCAGCCACCCTTCGAGCGGGAGGGCCGCCGACGAGCAGTACTTC
>TRBJ2-1|TRBV28|.|.
CASKTPGRSSYNEQFF
TGTGCCAGCAAAACGCCGGGCCGATCTTCCTACAATGAGCAGTTCTTC
>TRBJ2-4|TRBV27|.|.
CGGRIQYF
TGTGGAGGGAGGATTCAGTACTTC
>TRBJ2-7|TRBV29-1|.|.
CSVSSQYSYEQYF
TGCAGCGTTAGCTCACAATATTCCTACGAGCAGTACTTC
>TRBJ2-1|TRBV9|TRBD2|.
CASSVLAGLGNDEQFF
TGTGCCAGCAGCGTCTTAGCGGGTCTCGGGAACGATGAGCAGTTCTTC
>TRBJ1-5|TRBV27|.|.
CASMRFRGNQPQHF
TGTGCCAGCATGAGGTTTAGGGGCAATCAGCCCCAGCATTTT
>TRBJ2-2|TRBV7-2|.|.
CASSFEGGTGELFF
TGTGCCAGCAGCTTTGAGGGAGGAACCGGGGAGCTGTTTTTT
>TRBJ2-5|TRBV9|TRBD1|.
CASSVKQGIGETQYF
TGTGCCAGCAGCGTAAAACAGGGGATTGGGGAGACCCAGTACTTC
>TRBJ2-3|TRBV5-4|.|.
CASSRGTHWGTDTQYF
TGTGCCAGCAGCCGGGGTACGCACTGGGGAACAGATACGCAGTATTTT
>TRBJ2-3|TRBV6-5|.|.
CASRRDSTDTQYF
TGTGCCAGCAGACGGGACAGCACAGATACGCAGTATTTT
>TRBJ2-3|TRBV7-9|TRBD1|.
CASSLGGPDRGRTDTQYF
TGTGCCAGCAGCTTAGGTGGCCCCGACAGGGGGCGCACAGATACGCAGTATTTT
>TRBJ1-3|TRBV28|TRBD1|.
CASSSGQGDTIYF
TGTGCCAGCAGTTCGGGACAGGGTGACACCATATATTTT
>TRBJ1-5|TRBV10-3|TRBD1|.
CAISDRPGQAGSPQHF
TGTGCCATCAGTGACAGGCCGGGACAGGCTGGATCGCCCCAGCATTTT
>TRBJ2-5|TRBV5-4|.|.
CASSTTGTQETQYF
TGTGCCAGCAGCACCACAGGGACCCAAGAGACCCAGTACTTC
>TRBJ2-5|TRBV27|.|once
CASKLSAGAETQYF
TGTGCCAGCAAATTATCCGCCGGGGCAGAGACCCAGTACTTC
>TRBJ1-3|TRBV5-1|TRBD1|.
CASSLEGQGFGNTIYF
TGCGCCAGCAGCTTGGAGGGACAGGGTTTTGGAAACACCATATATTTT
>TRBJ1-2|TRBV18|TRBD1|.
CASSLGQGQLHYGYTF
TGTGCCAGCTCTCTTGGACAGGGACAACTTCACTATGGCTACACCTTC
>TRBJ1-3|TRBV6-5|TRBD1|.
CASSPSGGSGNTIYF
TGTGCCAGCAGCCCCTCAGGGGGGTCTGGAAACACCATATATTTT
>TRBJ2-1|TRBV28|TRBD2|.
CASSLDYSGSPSYNEQFF
TGTGCCAGCAGTTTGGATTATAGCGGGAGTCCCTCCTACAATGAGCAGTTCTTC
>TRBJ1-5|TRBV5-1|.|.
CASSTVGGFNQPQHF
TGCGCCAGCAGCACCGTGGGGGGGTTCAATCAGCCCCAGCATTTT
>TRBJ1-2|TRBV28|.|once
CASSRRRDSNYGYTF
TGTGCCAGCAGCCGGCGTCGGGACTCTAACTATGGCTACACCTTC
>TRBJ1-5|TRBV19|TRBD1|.
CASSRTGSNQPQHF
TGTGCCAGTAGCCGGACAGGGAGCAATCAGCCCCAGCATTTT
>TRBJ2-3|TRBV5-1|TRBD1|.
CASSFQGASDTQYF
TGCGCCAGCAGCTTCCAGGGGGCTTCGGATACGCAGTATTTT
>TRBJ2-1|TRBV29-1|TRBD1|.
CSVAGTGNEQFF
TGCAGCGTGGCCGGGACAGGCAATGAGCAGTTCTTC
>TRBJ2-3|TRBV6-5|.|.
CATSGMTDTQYF
TGTGCCACCTCGGGGATGACAGATACGCAGTATTTT
>TRBJ1-2|TRBV7-2|.|few
CASSLGRRNYGYTF
TGTGCCAGCAGCTTAGGTCGGCGGAACTATGGCTACACCTTC
>TRBJ1-5|TRBV28|.|.
CASRPLGQFSDQPQHF
TGTGCCAGCAGACCCCTTGGACAGTTTAGCGATCAGCCCCAGCATTTT
>TRBJ2-7|TRBV7-8|.|.
CASSLGQGTHEQYF
TGTGCCAGCAGCTTAGGGCAGGGGACCCACGAGCAGTACTTC
>TRBJ2-5|TRBV9|.|.
CASSVRVSETQYF
TGTGCCAGCAGCGTAAGGGTGAGCGAGACCCAGTACTTC
>TRBJ2-3|TRBV7-3|TRBD2|.
CASSFGLAGSDTQYF
TGTGCCAGCAGCTTTGGTCTAGCGGGATCAGATACGCAGTATTTT
>TRBJ2-5|TRBV11-2|.|.
CASSAGGRGETQYF
TGTGCCAGCAGCGCAGGAGGACGGGGCGAGACCCAGTACTTC
>TRBJ2-5|TRBV6-1|.|.
CASSAGAPTQYF
TGTGCCAGCAGTGCGGGGGCTCCGACCCAGTACTTC
>TRBJ2-7|TRBV28|.|.
CASSLEGVPTYEQYF
TGTGCCAGCAGCTTGGAGGGGGTGCCGACCTACGAGCAGTACTTC
>TRBJ2-5|TRBV14|TRBD1|.
CASSPTGTGWTQYF
TGTGCCAGCAGCCCAACCGGGACAGGGTGGACCCAGTACTTC
>TRBJ2-7|TRBV5-6|TRBD1|.
CASSLAGTGGYEQYF
TGTGCCAGCAGCTTGGCTGGGACAGGGGGCTACGAGCAGTACTTC
>TRBJ2-1|TRBV7-3|TRBD1|.
CASSQVRTGGYNEQFF
TGTGCCAGCAGCCAGGTTAGGACAGGGGGCTACAATGAGCAGTTCTTC
>TRBJ2-7|TRBV11-2|.|once
CASSLASADYEQYF
TGTGCCAGCAGCTTAGCCTCAGCTGACTACGAGCAGTACTTC
>TRBJ2-5|TRBV18|.|.
CASSPGTGMETQYF
TGTGCCAGCTCACCAGGCACAGGGATGGAGACCCAGTACTTC
>TRBJ1-5|TRBV11-2|.|.
CASSAEQGVHQPQHF
TGTGCCAGCAGCGCCGAACAGGGAGTGCATCAGCCCCAGCATTTT